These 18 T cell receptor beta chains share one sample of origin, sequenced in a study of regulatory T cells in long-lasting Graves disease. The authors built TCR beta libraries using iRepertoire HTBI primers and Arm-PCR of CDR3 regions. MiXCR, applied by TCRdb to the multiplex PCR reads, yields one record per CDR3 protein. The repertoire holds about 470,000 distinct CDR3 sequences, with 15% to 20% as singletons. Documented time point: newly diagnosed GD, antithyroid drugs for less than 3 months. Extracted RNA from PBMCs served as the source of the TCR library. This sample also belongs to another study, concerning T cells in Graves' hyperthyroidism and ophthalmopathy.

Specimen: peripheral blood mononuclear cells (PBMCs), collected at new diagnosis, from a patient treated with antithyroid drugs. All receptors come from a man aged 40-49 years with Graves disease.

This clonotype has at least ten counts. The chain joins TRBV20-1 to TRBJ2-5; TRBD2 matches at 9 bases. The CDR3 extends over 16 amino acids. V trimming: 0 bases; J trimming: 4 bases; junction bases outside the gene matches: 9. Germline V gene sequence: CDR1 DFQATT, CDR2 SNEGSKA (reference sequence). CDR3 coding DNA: TGCAGTGCTAGAGATCAAATAGCGGGAGTCCCAGAGACCCAGTACTTC. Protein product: CSARDQIAGVPETQYF.

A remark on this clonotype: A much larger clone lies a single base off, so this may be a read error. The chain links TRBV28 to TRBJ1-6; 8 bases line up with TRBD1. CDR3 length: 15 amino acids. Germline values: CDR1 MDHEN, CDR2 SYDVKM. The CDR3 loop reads CASSSPGQGGSPFHF. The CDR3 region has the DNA TGTGCCAGCAGTTCCCCCGGACAGGGTGGGTCACCCTTCCACTTT.

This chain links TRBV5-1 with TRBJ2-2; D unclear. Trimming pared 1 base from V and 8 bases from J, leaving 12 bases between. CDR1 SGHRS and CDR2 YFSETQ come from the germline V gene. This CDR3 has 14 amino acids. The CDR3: CASSLMDPEGELFF. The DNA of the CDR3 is TGCGCCAGCAGCTTGATGGACCCTGAAGGGGAGCTGTTTTTT.

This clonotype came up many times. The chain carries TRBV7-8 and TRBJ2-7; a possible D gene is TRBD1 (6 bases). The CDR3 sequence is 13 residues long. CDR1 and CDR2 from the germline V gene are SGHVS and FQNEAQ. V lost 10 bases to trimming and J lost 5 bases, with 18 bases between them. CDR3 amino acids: CATRGLRVDEQYF. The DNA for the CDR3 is TGTGCCACCAGGGGCCTCAGGGTTGACGAGCAGTACTTC.

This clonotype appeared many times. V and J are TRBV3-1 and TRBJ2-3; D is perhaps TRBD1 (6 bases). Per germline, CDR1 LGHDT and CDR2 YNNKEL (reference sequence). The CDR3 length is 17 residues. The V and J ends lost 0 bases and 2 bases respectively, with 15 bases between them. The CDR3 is CASSQDDRSYFTDTQYF. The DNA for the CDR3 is TGTGCCAGCAGCCAAGATGACAGGAGCTACTTCACAGATACGCAGTATTTT.

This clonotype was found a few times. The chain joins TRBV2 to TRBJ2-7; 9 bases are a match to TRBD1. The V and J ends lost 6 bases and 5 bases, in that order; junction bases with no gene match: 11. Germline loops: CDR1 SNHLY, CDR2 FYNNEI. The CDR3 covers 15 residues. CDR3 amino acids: CASRSRDRAWDEQYF. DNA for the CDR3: TGTGCCAGCAGGAGCCGGGACAGGGCCTGGGACGAGCAGTACTTC.

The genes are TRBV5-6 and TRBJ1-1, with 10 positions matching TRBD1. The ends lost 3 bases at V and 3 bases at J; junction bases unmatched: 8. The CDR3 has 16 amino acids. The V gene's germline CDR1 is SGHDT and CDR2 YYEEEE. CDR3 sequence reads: CASSSDRGLRDTEAFF. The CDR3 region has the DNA TGTGCCAGCAGCTCTGACAGGGGGCTTAGGGACACTGAAGCTTTCTTT.

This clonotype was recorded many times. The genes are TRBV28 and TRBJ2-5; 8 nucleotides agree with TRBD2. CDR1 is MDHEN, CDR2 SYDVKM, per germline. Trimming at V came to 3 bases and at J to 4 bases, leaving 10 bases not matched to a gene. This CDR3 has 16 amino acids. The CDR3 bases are TGTGCCAGCAGTTTGATCCCGGGACTAGTTGGAGAGACCCAGTACTTC. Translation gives CASSLIPGLVGETQYF. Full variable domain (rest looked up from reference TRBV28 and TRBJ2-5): DVKVTQSSRYLVKRTGEKVFLECVQDMDHENMFWYRQDPGLGLRLIYFSYDVKMKEKGDIPEGYSVSREKKERFSLILESASTNQTSMYLCASSLIPGLVGETQYFGPGTRLLVL.

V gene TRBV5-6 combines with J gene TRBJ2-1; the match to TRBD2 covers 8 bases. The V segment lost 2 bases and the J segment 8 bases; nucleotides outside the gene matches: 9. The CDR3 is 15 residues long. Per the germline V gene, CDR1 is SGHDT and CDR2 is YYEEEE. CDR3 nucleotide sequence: TGTGCCAGCAGCTTTCCGGGACTAGGTAATTATGAGCAGTTCTTC. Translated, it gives CASSFPGLGNYEQFF. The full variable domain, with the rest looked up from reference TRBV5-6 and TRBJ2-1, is DAGVTQSPTHLIKTRGQQVTLRCSPKSGHDTVSWYQQALGQGPQFIFQYYEEEERQRGNFPDRFSGHQFPNYSSELNVNALLLGDSALYLCASSFPGLGNYEQFFGPGTRLTVL.

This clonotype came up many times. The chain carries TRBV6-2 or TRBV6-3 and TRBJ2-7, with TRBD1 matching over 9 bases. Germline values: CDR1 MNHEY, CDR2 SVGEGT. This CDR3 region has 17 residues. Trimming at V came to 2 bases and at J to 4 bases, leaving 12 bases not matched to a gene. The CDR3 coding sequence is TGTGCCAGCAGTTACCCTACCTCAAGGACAGGGGTTTACGAGCAGTACTTC. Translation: CASSYPTSRTGVYEQYF.

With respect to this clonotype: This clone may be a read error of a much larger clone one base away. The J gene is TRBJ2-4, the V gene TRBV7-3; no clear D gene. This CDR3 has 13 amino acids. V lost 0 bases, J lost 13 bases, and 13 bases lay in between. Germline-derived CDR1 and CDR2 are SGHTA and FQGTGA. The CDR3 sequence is CASSLTSIHEQYF. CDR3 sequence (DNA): TGTGCCAGCAGCTTAACTAGTATCCATGAGCAGTACTTC.

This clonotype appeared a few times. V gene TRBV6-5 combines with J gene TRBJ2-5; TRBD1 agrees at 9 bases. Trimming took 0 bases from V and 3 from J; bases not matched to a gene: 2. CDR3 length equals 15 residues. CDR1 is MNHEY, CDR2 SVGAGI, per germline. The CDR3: CASSYSRQGEETQYF. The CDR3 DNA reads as TGTGCCAGCAGTTACTCTCGACAGGGGGAAGAGACCCAGTACTTC.

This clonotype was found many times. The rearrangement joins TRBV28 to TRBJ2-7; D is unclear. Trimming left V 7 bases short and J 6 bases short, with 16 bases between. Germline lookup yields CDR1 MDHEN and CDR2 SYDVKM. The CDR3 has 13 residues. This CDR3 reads CASTSFWSGEQYF. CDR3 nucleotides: TGTGCCAGCACCTCTTTCTGGTCTGGCGAGCAGTACTTC.

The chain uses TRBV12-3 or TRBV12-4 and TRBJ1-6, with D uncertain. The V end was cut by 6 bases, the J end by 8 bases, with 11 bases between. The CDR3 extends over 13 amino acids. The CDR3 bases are TGTGCCAGCAGCGTAGAGACTGATTCACCCCTCCACTTT. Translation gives CASSVETDSPLHF.

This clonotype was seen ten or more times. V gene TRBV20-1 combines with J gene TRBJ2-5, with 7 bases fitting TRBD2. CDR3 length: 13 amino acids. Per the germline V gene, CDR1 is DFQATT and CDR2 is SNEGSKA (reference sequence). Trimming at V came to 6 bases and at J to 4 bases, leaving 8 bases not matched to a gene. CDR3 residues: CSATKAGAETQYF. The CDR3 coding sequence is TGCAGTGCCACCAAGGCGGGAGCAGAGACCCAGTACTTC.

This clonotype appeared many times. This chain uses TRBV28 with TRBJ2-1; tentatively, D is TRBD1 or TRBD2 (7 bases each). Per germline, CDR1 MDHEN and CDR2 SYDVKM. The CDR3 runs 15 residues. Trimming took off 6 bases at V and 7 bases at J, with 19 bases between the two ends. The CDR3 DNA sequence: TGTGCCAGCAGGGCAGGGGGAGGGCCCCCGAATGAGCAGTTCTTC. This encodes CASRAGGGPPNEQFF.

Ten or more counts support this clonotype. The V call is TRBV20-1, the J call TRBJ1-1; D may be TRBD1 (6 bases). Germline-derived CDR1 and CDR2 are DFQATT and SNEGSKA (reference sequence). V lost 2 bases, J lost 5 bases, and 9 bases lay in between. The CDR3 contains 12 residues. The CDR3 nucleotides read TGCAGTGCTAGACAGGGGAAAACTGAAGCTTTCTTT. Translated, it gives CSARQGKTEAFF.

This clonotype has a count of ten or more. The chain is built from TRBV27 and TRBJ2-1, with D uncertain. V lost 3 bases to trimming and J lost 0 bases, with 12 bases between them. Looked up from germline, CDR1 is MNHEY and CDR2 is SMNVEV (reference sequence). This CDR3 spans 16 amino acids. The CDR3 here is CASSFLPLSSYNEQFF. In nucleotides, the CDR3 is TGTGCCAGCAGTTTTTTACCTCTAAGCTCCTACAATGAGCAGTTCTTC.